A selection of T cell receptor beta chains follows, all from one sample in a study of blood T cell repertoires in COVID-19. TCRdb keeps only in-frame clones here, not all; method: immunoSEQ multiplex PCR. Of approximately 46,000 clones in the sample, around 90% were seen once. The source material was peripheral blood. The receptor set was obtained from a man between 70 and 80 years old with active COVID-19. Each CDR3 is given with its conserved first and last residue. The order of the fields is J gene, clone size, D gene, V gene, CDR3 protein, CDR3 DNA. The D gene is left open where the match is weak. Size tells how often a clone was seen (once, few, many) or the class of an expanded clone, and some rows leave it out.

TRBJ2-5	-	TRBD2	TRBV19	CASSTLGLAGGTGETQYF	TGTGCCAGTAGTACGTTGGGACTAGCGGGGGGGACTGGAGAGACCCAGTACTTC
TRBJ2-2	-	-	TRBV3-1/TRBV3-2	CASSQGLGKIRLFF	TGTGCCAGCAGCCAGGGACTTGGCAAAATTCGGCTGTTTTTT
TRBJ2-1	-	-	TRBV4-2	CASTNGGSYNEQFF	TGTGCCAGCACGAACGGGGGCTCCTACAATGAGCAGTTCTTC
TRBJ2-2	once	-	TRBV18	CASSPGQNTGELFF	TGTGCCAGCTCACCGGGACAGAACACCGGGGAGCTGTTTTTT
TRBJ2-5	-	-	TRBV28	CATAGGAQETQYF	TGTGCCACTGCCGGCGGGGCCCAAGAGACCCAGTACTTC
TRBJ1-6	-	TRBD1	TRBV15	CATSSTGGVGSPLHF	TGTGCCACCAGCAGTACAGGGGGAGTTGGGTCACCCCTCCACTTT
TRBJ2-2	-	TRBD2	TRBV6-5	CASSYGRGVDGELFF	TGTGCCAGCAGTTACGGCCGGGGGGTCGACGGGGAGCTGTTTTTT
TRBJ1-1	-	-	TRBV9	CASSTHRETEAFF	TGTGCCAGCAGCACACACAGGGAAACTGAAGCTTTCTTT
TRBJ2-3	-	TRBD2	TRBV5-4	CASSSSGGHSTDTQYF	TGTGCCAGCAGCTCTAGCGGGGGCCATTCCACAGATACGCAGTATTTT
TRBJ2-7	-	-	TRBV11-1	CASSLGPVTYEQYF	TGTGCCAGCAGCTTAGGGCCCGTAACCTACGAGCAGTACTTC
TRBJ1-4	-	-	TRBV6-2/TRBV6-3	CASSFGVGEKLFF	TGTGCCAGCAGTTTCGGGGTTGGAGAAAAACTGTTTTTT
TRBJ2-3	once	TRBD1	TRBV7-9	CASQQGASTDTQYF	TGTGCCAGCCAGCAGGGGGCTAGCACAGATACGCAGTATTTT
TRBJ2-7	-	-	TRBV10-1	CASSELYEQYF	TGCGCCAGCAGTGAACTCTACGAGCAGTACTTC
TRBJ2-4	-	TRBD2	TRBV5-4	CASSRDVGGDIQYF	TGTGCCAGCAGCCGGGACGTCGGGGGGGACATTCAGTACTTC
TRBJ1-1	-	-	TRBV25-1	CASSELNRVTEAFF	TGTGCCAGCAGTGAACTCAACAGGGTCACTGAAGCTTTCTTT
TRBJ2-5	once	-	TRBV27	CASSPGVPLETQYF	TGTGCCAGCAGTCCCGGGGTACCTTTGGAGACCCAGTACTTC
TRBJ1-4	-	-	TRBV3-1/TRBV3-2	CASSQRNQNEKLFF	TGTGCCAGCAGCCAACGTAACCAGAATGAAAAACTGTTTTTT